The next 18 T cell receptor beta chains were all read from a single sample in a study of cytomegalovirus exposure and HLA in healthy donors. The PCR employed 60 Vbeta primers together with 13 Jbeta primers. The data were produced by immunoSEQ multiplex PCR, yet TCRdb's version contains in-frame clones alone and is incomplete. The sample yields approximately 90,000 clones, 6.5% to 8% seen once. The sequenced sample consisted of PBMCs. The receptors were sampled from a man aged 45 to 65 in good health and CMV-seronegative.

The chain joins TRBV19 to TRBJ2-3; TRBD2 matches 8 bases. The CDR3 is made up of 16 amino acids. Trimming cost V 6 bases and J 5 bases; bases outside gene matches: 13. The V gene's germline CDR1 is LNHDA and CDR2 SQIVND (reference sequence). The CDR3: CASRPQAGDFGDTQYF. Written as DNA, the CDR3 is TGTGCCAGTAGGCCGCAAGCGGGAGATTTTGGAGATACGCAGTATTTT.

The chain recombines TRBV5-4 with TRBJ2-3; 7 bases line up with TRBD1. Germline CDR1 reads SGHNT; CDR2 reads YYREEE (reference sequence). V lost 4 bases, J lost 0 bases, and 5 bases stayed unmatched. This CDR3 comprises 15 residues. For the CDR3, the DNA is TGTGCCAGCAGCCGACAGGGATTAAGCACAGATACGCAGTATTTT. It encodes CASSRQGLSTDTQYF.

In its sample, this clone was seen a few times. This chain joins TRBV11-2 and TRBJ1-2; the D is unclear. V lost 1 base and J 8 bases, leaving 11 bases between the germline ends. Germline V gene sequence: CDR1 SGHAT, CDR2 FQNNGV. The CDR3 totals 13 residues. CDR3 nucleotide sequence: TGTGCCAGCAGCTTAGTTGACGGAGGAGGCTACACCTTC. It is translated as CASSLVDGGGYTF.

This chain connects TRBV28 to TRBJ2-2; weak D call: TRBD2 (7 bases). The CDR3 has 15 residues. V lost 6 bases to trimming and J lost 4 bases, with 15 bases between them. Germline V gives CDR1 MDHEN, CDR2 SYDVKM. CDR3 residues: CASSPVRGATGELFF. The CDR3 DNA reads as TGTGCCAGCAGCCCCGTCCGGGGGGCCACCGGGGAGCTGTTTTTT.

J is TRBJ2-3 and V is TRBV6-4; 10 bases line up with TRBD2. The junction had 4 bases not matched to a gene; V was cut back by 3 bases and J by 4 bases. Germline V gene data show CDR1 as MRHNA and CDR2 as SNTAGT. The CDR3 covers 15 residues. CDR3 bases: TGTGCCAGCAGTGAAGCGGGAGGGCCGGCAGATACGCAGTATTTT. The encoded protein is CASSEAGGPADTQYF.

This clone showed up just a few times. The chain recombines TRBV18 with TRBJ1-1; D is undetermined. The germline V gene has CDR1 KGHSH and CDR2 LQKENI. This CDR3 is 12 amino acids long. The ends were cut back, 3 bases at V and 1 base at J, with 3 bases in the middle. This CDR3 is CASSPRNTEAFF. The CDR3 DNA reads TGTGCCAGCTCACCGAGGAACACTGAAGCTTTCTTT.

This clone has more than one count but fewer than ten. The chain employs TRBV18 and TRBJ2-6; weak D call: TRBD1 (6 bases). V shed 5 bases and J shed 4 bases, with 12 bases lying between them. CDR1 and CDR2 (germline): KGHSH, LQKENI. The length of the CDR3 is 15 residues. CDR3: CASSVTGSGANVLTF. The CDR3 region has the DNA TGTGCCAGCTCAGTAACAGGGTCAGGGGCCAACGTCCTGACTTTC.

The DNA of the CDR3 is TGTGCCAGCAGTGCCGGGGTGGGAGGGCCGCAGTATTTT. It yields the protein CASSAGVGGPQYF. J is TRBJ2-3 and V is TRBV6-5; 7 nucleotides align to TRBD2. The germline V gene has CDR1 MNHEY and CDR2 SVGAGI. V was clipped by 5 bases and J by 10 bases; unmatched bases: 9. This CDR3 contains 13 residues.

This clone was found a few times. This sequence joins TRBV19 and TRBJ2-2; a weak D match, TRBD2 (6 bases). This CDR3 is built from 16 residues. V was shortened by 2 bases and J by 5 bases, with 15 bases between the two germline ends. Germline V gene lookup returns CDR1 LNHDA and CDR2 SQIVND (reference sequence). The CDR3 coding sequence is TGTGCCAGTAGTATAAGGCAGGCCGGGAGTACCGGGGAGCTGTTTTTT. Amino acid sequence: CASSIRQAGSTGELFF.

Here the CDR3 DNA reads TGTGCCACCAGCAGAGGACAAGAGTCTCACACAGATACGCAGTATTTT. It is translated as CATSRGQESHTDTQYF. This chain joins TRBV15 and TRBJ2-3; D is unclear. V was trimmed by 1 base and J by 2 bases, leaving 13 bases between them. The germline V gene encodes CDR1 LNHNV and CDR2 YYDKDF (reference sequence). The CDR3 totals 16 residues.

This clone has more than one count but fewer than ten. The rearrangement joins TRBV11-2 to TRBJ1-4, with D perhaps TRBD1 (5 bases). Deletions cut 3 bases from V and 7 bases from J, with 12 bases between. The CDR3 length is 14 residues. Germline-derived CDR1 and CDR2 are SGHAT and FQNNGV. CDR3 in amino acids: CASSLWVGGEKLFF. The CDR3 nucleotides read TGTGCCAGCAGCTTGTGGGTGGGGGGTGAAAAACTGTTTTTT.

CDR3 DNA: TGTGCCAGCAGTCCTTTTCCAGGCACCGGGGAGCTGTTTTTT. It is translated as CASSPFPGTGELFF. The rearrangement uses TRBV28 and TRBJ2-2; D unresolved. The germline V and J ends were trimmed by 5 bases and 4 bases, with 11 bases remaining between them. The CDR3 length is 14 residues. Germline V gene lookup returns CDR1 MDHEN and CDR2 SYDVKM.

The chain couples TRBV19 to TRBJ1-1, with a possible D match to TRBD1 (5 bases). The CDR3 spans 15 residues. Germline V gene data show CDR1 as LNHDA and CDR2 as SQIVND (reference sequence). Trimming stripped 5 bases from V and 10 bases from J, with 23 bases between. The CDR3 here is CASSADVGTWRGAFF. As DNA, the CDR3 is TGTGCCAGTAGTGCGGACGTGGGGACTTGGAGGGGAGCTTTCTTT. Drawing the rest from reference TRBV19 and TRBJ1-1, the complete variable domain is DGGITQSPKYLFRKEGQNVTLSCEQNLNHDAMYWYRQDPGQGLRLIYYSQIVNDFQKGDIAEGYSVSREKKESFPLTVTSAQKNPTAFYLCASSADVGTWRGAFFGQGTRLTVV.

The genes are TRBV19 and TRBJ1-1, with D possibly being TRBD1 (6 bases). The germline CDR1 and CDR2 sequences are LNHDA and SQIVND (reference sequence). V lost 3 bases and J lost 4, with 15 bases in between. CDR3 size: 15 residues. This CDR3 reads CASSISGAPGTEAFF. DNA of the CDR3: TGTGCCAGTAGTATTTCAGGGGCCCCAGGCACTGAAGCTTTCTTT.

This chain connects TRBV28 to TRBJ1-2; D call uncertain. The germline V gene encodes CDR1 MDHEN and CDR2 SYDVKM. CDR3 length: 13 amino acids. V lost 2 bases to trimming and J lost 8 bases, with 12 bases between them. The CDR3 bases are TGTGCCAGCAGTTTAACTTACAGCAGGGGCTACACCTTC. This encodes CASSLTYSRGYTF.

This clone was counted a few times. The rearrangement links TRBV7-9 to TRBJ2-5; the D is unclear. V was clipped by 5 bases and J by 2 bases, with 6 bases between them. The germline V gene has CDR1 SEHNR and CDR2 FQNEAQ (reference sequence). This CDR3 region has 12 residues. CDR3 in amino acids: CASSALQETQYF. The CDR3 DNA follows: TGTGCCAGCAGCGCGCTACAAGAGACCCAGTACTTC.

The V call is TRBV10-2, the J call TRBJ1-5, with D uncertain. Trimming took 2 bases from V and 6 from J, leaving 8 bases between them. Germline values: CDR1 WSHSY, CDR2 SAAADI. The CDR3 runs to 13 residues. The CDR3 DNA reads TGCGCCAGCAGTGAGGGTGTCGGTCAGCCCCAGCATTTT. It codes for CASSEGVGQPQHF.

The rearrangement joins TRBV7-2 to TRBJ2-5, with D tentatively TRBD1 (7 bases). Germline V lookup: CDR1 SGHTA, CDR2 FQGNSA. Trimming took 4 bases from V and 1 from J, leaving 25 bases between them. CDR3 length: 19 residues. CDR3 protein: CASSSSEGASGISQETQYF. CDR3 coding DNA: TGTGCCAGCAGCTCCTCGGAGGGGGCTTCGGGAATAAGCCAAGAGACCCAGTACTTC.